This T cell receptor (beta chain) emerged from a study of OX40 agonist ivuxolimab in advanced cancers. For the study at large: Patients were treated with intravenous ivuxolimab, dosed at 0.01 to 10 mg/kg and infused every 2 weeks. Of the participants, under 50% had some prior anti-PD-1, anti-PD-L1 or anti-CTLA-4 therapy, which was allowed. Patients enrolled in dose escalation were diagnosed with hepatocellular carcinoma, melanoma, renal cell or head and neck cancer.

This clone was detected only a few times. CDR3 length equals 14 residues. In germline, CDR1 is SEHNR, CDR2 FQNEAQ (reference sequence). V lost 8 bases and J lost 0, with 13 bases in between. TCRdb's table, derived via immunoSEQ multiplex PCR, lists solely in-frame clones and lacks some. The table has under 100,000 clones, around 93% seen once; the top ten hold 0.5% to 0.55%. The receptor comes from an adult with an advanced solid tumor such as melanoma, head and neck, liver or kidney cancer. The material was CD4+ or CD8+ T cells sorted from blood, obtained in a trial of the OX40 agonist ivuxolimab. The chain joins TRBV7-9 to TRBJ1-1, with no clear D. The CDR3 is CASFPDWVNTEAFF. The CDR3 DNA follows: TGTGCCAGCTTCCCGGACTGGGTGAACACTGAAGCTTTCTTT.